This is a list of T cell receptor beta chains from one sample in a study of shared clonotypes between healthy human individuals. Repertoires were generated with immunoSEQ multiplex PCR, while TCRdb's copy carries only in-frame clones and drops some. Here the sample spans about 600,000 clones, about 95% being singletons. The specimen was naive CD8+ T cells sorted from blood. The receptors stem from a woman aged 30 to 39 in good health. CDR3s include the opening cysteine and the closing phenylalanine or tryptophan. The D gene is left open where the match is weak. Not all rows give a size; the values are once, few, many and, for expanded clones, a class.

.	TRBV5-4	TRBJ2-7	TRBD2	CASSLEGLVYEQYF	TGTGCCAGCAGCTTGGAAGGACTAGTCTACGAGCAGTACTTC
once	TRBV5-1	TRBJ1-1	TRBD1	CASSLDHRGRNTEAFF	TGCGCCAGCAGCTTGGATCACAGGGGGCGCAACACTGAAGCTTTCTTT
.	TRBV9	TRBJ2-5	.	CASSAREGTVYQETQYF	TGTGCCAGCAGCGCCAGAGAGGGGACTGTGTACCAAGAGACCCAGTACTTC
.	TRBV5-1	TRBJ2-1	.	CASSPSLGGIYEQFF	TGCGCCAGCAGCCCAAGTCTCGGCGGGATTTATGAGCAGTTCTTC
.	TRBV27	TRBJ2-5	TRBD1	CASSSGQGVQETQYF	TGTGCCAGCAGTTCGGGACAGGGGGTTCAAGAGACCCAGTACTTC
.	TRBV7-9	TRBJ2-7	.	CASSSGAYEQYF	TGTGCCAGCAGCTCAGGGGCCTACGAGCAGTACTTC
.	TRBV25-1	TRBJ2-1	.	CASGQIHRYEQFF	TGTGCCAGCGGCCAGATCCACAGGTATGAGCAGTTCTTC
.	TRBV2	TRBJ2-7	TRBD1	CASHPGTGTSYEQYF	TGTGCCAGCCACCCTGGGACAGGGACATCCTACGAGCAGTACTTC
.	TRBV7-9	TRBJ1-1	.	CASSVNTEAFF	TGTGCCAGCAGCGTCAACACTGAAGCTTTCTTT
.	TRBV29-1	TRBJ2-1	TRBD2	CSVETSGSYNEQFF	TGCAGCGTTGAGACTAGCGGGAGTTACAATGAGCAGTTCTTC
.	TRBV4-1	TRBJ2-7	.	CASSFRDKKYEQYF	TGCGCCAGCAGCTTCCGGGACAAAAAATACGAGCAGTACTTC
.	TRBV5-6	TRBJ1-5	.	CASSLGGGAAQPQHF	TGTGCCAGCAGCTTGGGAGGTGGGGCCGCTCAGCCCCAGCATTTT
.	TRBV29-1	TRBJ1-3	.	CSVEDREISGNTIYF	TGCAGCGTTGAAGATCGCGAAATCTCTGGAAACACCATATATTTT
.	TRBV6-5	TRBJ2-7	.	CASSSSLAGGWYEQYF	.
few	TRBV19	TRBJ1-1	.	CASEDSSVTEAFF	TGTGCCAGTGAGGACAGCTCCGTCACTGAAGCTTTCTTT
.	TRBV7-9	TRBJ2-1	.	CASSRRGKHNEQFF	TGTGCCAGCAGCCGCCGGGGAAAGCACAATGAGCAGTTCTTC
once	TRBV7-8	TRBJ1-2	.	CASSFRGQMDYGYTF	TGTGCCAGCAGCTTTAGGGGCCAAATGGACTATGGCTACACCTTC
.	TRBV28	TRBJ1-5	TRBD1	CASRPRDRANQPQHF	TGTGCCAGCAGGCCCCGGGACAGGGCGAATCAGCCCCAGCATTTT
.	TRBV28	TRBJ2-1	.	CASSSPPARDRSSYNEQFF	TGTGCCAGCAGTTCGCCTCCCGCCAGAGACAGAAGCTCCTACAATGAGCAGTTCTTC
.	TRBV19	TRBJ2-1	.	CASSMGGSDEQFF	TGTGCCAGTAGTATGGGGGGATCCGATGAGCAGTTCTTC
few	TRBV27	TRBJ2-5	.	CASGKRETQYF	TGTGCCAGCGGTAAACGGGAGACCCAGTACTTC
.	TRBV10-2	TRBJ2-7	.	CASSEATGSFEYEQYF	TGCGCCAGCAGTGAGGCCACCGGGAGTTTCGAGTACGAGCAGTACTTC
.	TRBV29-1	TRBJ2-6	.	CSVEGAGVNVLTF	TGCAGCGTTGAAGGGGCCGGGGTCAACGTCCTGACTTTC
.	TRBV4-1	TRBJ1-1	TRBD1	CASSQPRDRRWVDTEAFF	TGCGCCAGCAGCCAGCCTCGGGACAGGAGGTGGGTGGACACTGAAGCTTTCTTT
.	TRBV6-5	TRBJ1-5	.	CASSPEGGSNQPQHF	TGTGCCAGCAGTCCCGAGGGGGGAAGCAATCAGCCCCAGCATTTT
.	TRBV27	TRBJ2-2	TRBD2	CASSFGLAGGSDTGELFF	TGTGCCAGCAGTTTTGGCCTAGCGGGAGGTAGTGACACCGGGGAGCTGTTTTTT
.	TRBV5-4	TRBJ2-7	.	CASTSVGGGYEQYF	TGTGCCAGCACCAGCGTGGGGGGAGGTTACGAGCAGTACTTC
.	TRBV5-1	TRBJ2-3	TRBD2	CASSFWGGLPVERTQYF	TGCGCCAGCAGCTTCTGGGGGGGACTACCCGTTGAGAGGACGCAGTATTTT
once	TRBV4-2	TRBJ2-1	TRBD2	CASSQDLSGRGYNEQFF	TGTGCCAGCAGCCAAGATCTGAGCGGGAGAGGTTACAATGAGCAGTTCTTC
.	TRBV28	TRBJ2-7	.	CASSSFRSSYEQYF	TGTGCCAGCAGTTCTTTTAGGAGCTCCTACGAGCAGTACTTC
.	TRBV5-8	TRBJ1-6	.	CASSLGNFDNSPLHF	TGTGCCAGCAGCTTGGGCAACTTTGATAATTCACCCCTCCACTTT
.	TRBV9	TRBJ2-3	.	CASSVALSTPTDTQYF	TGTGCCAGCAGCGTAGCTCTCTCGACCCCCACAGATACGCAGTATTTT
.	TRBV5-4	TRBJ1-2	.	CASSLDSLNYGYTF	TGTGCCAGCAGCTTGGACAGCCTTAACTATGGCTACACCTTC
.	TRBV19	TRBJ2-5	.	CASSIGTVETQYF	TGTGCCAGTAGTATAGGAACTGTGGAGACCCAGTACTTC
.	TRBV27	TRBJ1-2	.	CASSLGRGSPGYGYTF	TGTGCCAGCAGTTTGGGCAGGGGCTCCCCCGGCTATGGCTACACCTTC
.	TRBV7-6	TRBJ2-2	.	CASSLGGSTGELFF	TGTGCCAGCAGCTTGGGGGGATCCACCGGGGAGCTGTTTTTT
.	TRBV27	TRBJ2-7	.	CASGRLHEQYF	TGTGCCAGCGGGCGGCTCCACGAGCAGTACTTC
.	TRBV7-7	TRBJ2-1	TRBD2	CASSLLAGGYNEQFF	TGTGCCAGCAGCCTACTAGCGGGAGGGTACAATGAGCAGTTCTTC
.	TRBV7-9	TRBJ2-1	TRBD2	CASSWGLAVYNEQFF	TGTGCCAGCAGCTGGGGACTAGCGGTTTACAATGAGCAGTTCTTC
.	TRBV2	TRBJ2-2	TRBD2	CASSDIPLAGVGTGELFF	TGTGCCAGCAGTGATATTCCCCTAGCGGGAGTAGGAACCGGGGAGCTGTTTTTT